The T cell receptor (beta chain) under discussion was sequenced for a study of beta chain features in type 1 diabetes. The isolated RNA, all of it, was reverse transcribed, so expressed TCRB transcripts were what got sequenced. Generated by immunoSEQ multiplex PCR, the TCRdb table keeps only in-frame clones and is missing some. The table has around 310,000 clones, around 10% seen once; the top ten hold approximately 0.016%. Post-sort purity exceeded 95% for all sorted populations. The J segment lost 3 bases and the V segment lost 3 bases, leaving 9 bases of the junction unmatched. CDR1 is KGHSH and CDR2 is LQKENI in the germline V gene. The CDR3 is 16 residues long.

The sequencing input was naive CD4+ T cells from blood. This receptor was taken from a woman in her twenties or thirties in good health. J is TRBJ2-3 and V is TRBV18, with 7 bases that match TRBD2. The CDR3 DNA follows: TGTGCCAGCTCACCGAGACCAGCGGGAAGGACAGATACGCAGTATTTT. Translated, it gives CASSPRPAGRTDTQYF.